The next 7 T cell receptor beta chains were all read from a single sample in a study of blood T cell repertoires in COVID-19. This table comes from immunoSEQ multiplex PCR, and its TCRdb copy is limited to in-frame clones, with some not included. The sample lists approximately 190,000 clones, 79% seen once, with 15% to 20% in the top ten. The sample taken for sequencing was peripheral blood. These receptor sequences come from a man in his fifties or sixties with active or convalescent COVID-19.

This sequence joins TRBV7-9 and TRBJ2-2, with D perhaps matching TRBD1 (5 bases). V lost 2 bases to trimming and J lost 1 base, with 11 bases between them. Germline V gene data show CDR1 as SEHNR and CDR2 as FQNEAQ (reference sequence). This CDR3 comprises 16 residues. The CDR3 bases are TGTGCCAGCAGCTTAATAGTAGGGGTGAACACCGGGGAGCTGTTTTTT. This gives the protein CASSLIVGVNTGELFF.

The chain links TRBV18 to TRBJ2-5; possible D gene TRBD1, 5 bases. Trimming pared 9 bases from V and 3 bases from J, leaving 17 bases between. In germline, CDR1 is KGHSH, CDR2 LQKENI. The CDR3 covers 14 residues. CDR3 coding DNA: TGTGCCAGTTGTTCTACGGCAGGGAAAGAGACCCAGTACTTC. Its translation is CASCSTAGKETQYF.

The rearrangement joins TRBV7-3 to TRBJ2-3; D is unclear. V shed 5 bases and J shed 0 bases, with 6 bases lying between them. The CDR3 contains 13 residues. Germline V gene lookup returns CDR1 SGHTA and CDR2 FQGTGA. CDR3 in DNA: TGTGCCAGCAGCAGACTCAGCACAGATACGCAGTATTTT. Its translation is CASSRLSTDTQYF.

V is TRBV28 and J is TRBJ1-5, with D uncertain. Germline assignment: CDR1 MDHEN and CDR2 SYDVKM. This CDR3 has 17 amino acids. V was cut by 2 bases and J by 9 bases, with 23 bases left in between. The CDR3 sequence: CASSLSDLGSLTSPQHF. The CDR3 coding sequence is TGTGCCAGCAGTTTAAGCGACTTGGGTAGCTTAACGTCGCCCCAGCATTTT.

This clone was recorded only once. This chain joins TRBV18 and TRBJ2-1; TRBD2 might be the D (5 bases). Trimming shortened V by 0 bases and J by 8 bases, and 14 bases separated the two germline ends. The CDR3 loop spans 15 amino acids. The germline gives CDR1 KGHSH, CDR2 LQKENI. CDR3 loop: CASSPPSAKDDEQFF. The CDR3 nucleotides read TGTGCCAGCTCACCACCTAGCGCAAAAGACGATGAGCAGTTCTTC.

The V gene is TRBV20-1, the J gene TRBJ2-2; TRBD2 agrees at 7 bases. CDR1 is DFQATT, CDR2 SNEGSKA, per germline (reference sequence). The J segment lost 6 bases and the V segment lost 3 bases, leaving 4 bases of the junction unmatched. The length of the CDR3 is 13 residues. CDR3 DNA sequence: TGCAGTGCTAGTCCTCTAGCGGCCGGGGAGCTGTTTTTT. Amino acids: CSASPLAAGELFF.

The chain is built from TRBV2 and TRBJ2-2; D is perhaps TRBD2 (6 bases). Germline V gene lookup returns CDR1 SNHLY and CDR2 FYNNEI. CDR3 length equals 14 residues. Deletions cut 7 bases from V and 7 bases from J, with 16 bases between. CDR3 residues: CASTGEVLGGELFF. CDR3 DNA sequence: TGTGCCAGCACGGGGGAGGTTTTGGGCGGGGAGCTGTTTTTT.